The entry below describes one T cell receptor beta chain. This sample was taken from a study of early T cells in non-severe SARS-CoV-2 infection. cDNA molecules, individually, were tagged with unique molecular identifiers. Using its own MiXCR run on the 5' RACE reads, TCRdb lists one record per CDR3 protein. In the table there are 70,000 to 95,000 distinct CDR3 sequences, 14% to 15% of which are singletons. The ends lost 3 bases at V and 10 bases at J; junction bases unmatched: 6. The germline V gene encodes CDR1 SSHAT and CDR2 FNYEAQ (reference sequence). The CDR3 is made up of 14 amino acids. The receptor was derived from an adult who was a healthcare worker with PCR-confirmed SARS-CoV-2 infection or an uninfected control (not recorded which). The chain joins TRBV7-7 to TRBJ2-1; TRBD1 matches at 10 bases. What was sequenced was whole blood. CDR3 in amino acids: CASSLGQGLAEQFF. DNA of the CDR3: TGTGCCAGCAGCTTGGGACAGGGGTTGGCGGAGCAGTTCTTC.